One T cell receptor (beta chain) is described in this entry. The CDR3 is made up of 15 amino acids. The V end lost 0 bases, the J end lost 1 base, and 9 bases lay between the germline ends. Germline CDR1 is KGHSH and CDR2 is LQKENI. This sample was taken from a study of T cell responses to AZD1222 COVID-19 vaccine. The data were produced by immunoSEQ multiplex PCR, yet TCRdb's version contains in-frame clones alone and is incomplete. The sample shows around 100,000 clones, 85% to 90% of them seen only once. This specimen consisted of peripheral blood, obtained on day 0 of AZD1222 vaccination. The receptor comes from an adult in good health. The chain recombines TRBV18 with TRBJ1-1, with D hard to call. The CDR3 region has the DNA TGTGCCAGCTCACCACCGGGGAAAGCGAACACTGAAGCTTTCTTT. Amino acids: CASSPPGKANTEAFF.